This note documents a single TCR beta chain sequence. The antigen it binds to is not known. No quality values exist for individual bases; no much larger clone is one base distant. The record originates from a study of cytomegalovirus exposure and HLA in healthy donors (dated by TCRdb to about 2017). In the study overall: An earlier analysis of some 550 of the donors reported 250 to 350 Gb of sequence data and 117 million unique TCR beta sequences from 150 million to 200 million T cells. Among the roughly 390 genotyped donors, around 79% belonged to the genetic ancestry cluster associated with self-reported Caucasian donors. To decide whether each TCR beta V gene segment behaved as functional or pseudogenic, an earlier analysis of some 540 of the donors relied on high-throughput TCR beta sequencing. Alongside the repertoire data, information on donor age, sex, ethnicity and CMV serostatus was compiled. A few DR-DQ haplotypes were treated as single units for association and clustering because of strong linkage in the cohort. A later analysis re-examined previously published TCR beta repertoires from about 670 donors and added high-resolution HLA genotyping to investigate patterns of TCR occurrence. A separate validation cohort of over a hundred different subjects was used in addition to the roughly 720-subject first cohort. Rather than drawing on any new phenotypic data, the later analysis identified candidate immune exposures from TCR beta sequences and the way those sequences occurred across donors. The number of donors typed differed by locus, with roughly 629-640 for A, B, C, DRB1 and DQB1, roughly 520 for DQA1, 600 to 610 for DPA1, and some 470 for DPB1. High-throughput TCR immunosequencing, statistical association of individual TCRs with disease status, and machine learning were combined to predict cytomegalovirus infection status. Across approximately 400 genotyped donors of the cohort, an average of about 250,000 unique TCR beta nucleotide sequences per donor were sequenced, and approximately 17% of those sequences were non-productive. An early release that covered about 640 HLA-typed donors contained approximately 290 gigabases of sequencing data and roughly 84 million unique TCR sequences. Every repertoire in the discovery cohort had been generated on one and the same sequencing platform. Both class I and class II loci were covered by HLA typing, at four-digit resolution. The study aimed to test whether signatures of past pathogen exposure could be identified by cataloging public T cell receptors. A later genetic analysis used genome-wide SNP genotypes for about 65% of the roughly 670 donors, treating that subset as a discovery cohort. The study used immunosequencing to profile the T cell repertoires of hundreds of subjects and linked those repertoires to cytomegalovirus serostatus.

The cohort was made up of roughly 670 healthy bone marrow donors. Cohort members were all nominally healthy when sampled, although unrecorded immune exposures were likely present. The donor was CMV seronegative and belonged to the group of under 400 seronegative cohort members. Every donor gave a peripheral blood sample, and the peripheral blood mononuclear cells from that sample were used for TCR beta sequencing. The Qiagen DNeasy Blood Extraction Kit was used to extract genomic DNA from the blood cell samples. General conclusions and limits of the study: A later genetic analysis associated a missense DCLRE1C variant with V-gene and J-gene trimming of TCR beta chains, and an independent cohort replicated the association. Cytomegalovirus status was reported to be diagnosed by the classifier with high specificity and sensitivity in both the original and validation cohorts. This cohort had only TCR beta chains sequenced, and the lack of alpha or paired-chain data limited which features could be detected. When HLA alleles, especially DR and DQ, strongly co-occurred, attributing TCR associations to individual alleles was difficult. Because some donors lacked HLA typing at each locus, the association tests relied only on the typed subset. Linkage disequilibrium might explain the correlated functional status among segregating V segments, but an unknown experimental factor could not be ruled out. In a later analysis, TCR association rates were found to vary across HLA loci, with the most associated TCRs seen for DRB1 alleles and the fewest for HLA-C alleles. According to a later genetic analysis, donors in an Asian-associated ancestry cluster had fewer N-insertions in productive TCRs than the roughly 670-donor mean. Because counts were too low, 15 to 20 rarely observed V segments, including chromosome 9 orphons, were excluded from the earlier analysis of 587 of the donors. The only immune exposure information available for the cohort was CMV serostatus. A later analysis found that HLA-associated TCR beta chains were more clonally expanded and had lower generation probabilities than equally common non-associated chains. A total of fewer than 200 TCR beta chains were listed by the study as associated with cytomegalovirus. According to a later analysis, most CMV-associated TCR beta chains appeared to be HLA-restricted, and the HLA associations seemed to be driven largely by CMV exposure. A further reported finding was that TCR beta sequences accurately predicted the HLA-A and HLA-B alleles for most subjects in the first cohort. Several of the top co-occurrence clusters appeared to be linked to parvovirus B19, influenza, CMV and Epstein-Barr virus, according to a later analysis. The sequencing pipeline was judged likely to have produced a cluster of highly shared sequence variants as a technical artifact. A few of the identified cytomegalovirus-associated TCR beta chains were confirmed in vitro to be specific for cytomegalovirus antigens. Sequencing depth was assumed to be roughly uniform across donors in the presence/absence analyses, though that assumption may not hold. Across donors, most TCR sequences were observed very rarely, whereas some public TCRs were present in many individuals. The authors suggested that the approach could potentially be extended to other disease states and immunological phenotypes. In a later analysis, some 17,000 TCR beta sequences were associated with specific HLA alleles at a false discovery rate of 0.05. In an earlier analysis of some 640 of the donors, most TCR beta V segments were observed in productive rearrangements about 87% or about 30% of the time, broadly matching IMGT annotations.

Receptor amplification or capture employed the immunoSEQ multiplex PCR assay. For the multiplex PCR, a mixture combining 60 forward primers for TCR Vbeta segments and 13 reverse primers for TCR Jbeta segments was used. Amplification of the CDR3 region of rearranged TCR beta genes was performed with a multiplex PCR assay on genomic DNA. The Illumina HiSeq System was used to sequence the amplified TCR beta libraries as 87-base-pair reads. Regarding the original processing steps: Across the 600 to 700 repertoires, a later analysis counted tens of millions of unique TCR beta chains, roughly 11 million of which were shared by at least two donors. A nearest-neighbor algorithm error-corrected the raw reads and collapsed the reads into unique sequences, merging closely related sequences to remove PCR and sequencing errors. To assign V, D and J gene segments, CDR3 sequences were aligned to IMGT reference sequences. For a sequence to be retained, a match of at least six nucleotides to both a V gene segment and a J gene segment was required. Rearrangements were classified as productive when the CDR3 lacked stop codons and remained in frame with V and J, and all other rearrangements were classified as non-productive. Following IMGT convention, CDR3 was defined as the stretch from the second conserved V-encoded cysteine up to the conserved J-encoded phenylalanine. In an earlier analysis of some 550 of the donors, sequences lacking an unambiguous match to a single V gene segment were excluded. In an earlier analysis of roughly 500 of the donors, V segments were called functional above 56.7% productive rearrangements and were called segregating when the between-donor standard deviation exceeded 5%. To diagnose cytomegalovirus status from the catalog of TCR beta chain sequences, a statistical classification framework was built. In a later analysis, TCR nucleotide sequences were compared against IMGT/GENE-DB human TR gene sequences so that V and J genes could be assigned. A later analysis assigned CDR3 sequences and most-parsimonious VDJ recombination scenarios with the TCRdist pipeline. A later analysis defined each TCR beta chain by its CDR3 amino acid sequence plus V-gene family, and excluded reads lacking a unique V-gene family. To address suspected cross-contamination and a sequencing artifact, a later analysis removed around 600 highly shared, low-generation-probability nucleotide sequences. A later analysis calculated a clonal expansion index for each public chain from normalized within-repertoire ranks of inferred template counts. A later analysis computed generation probabilities with a VDJ recombination model fitted to out-of-frame rearrangements, and checked the results against IGoR. In a later analysis, TCR-TCR, TCR-HLA and TCR-CMV co-occurrence was scored with hypergeometric tests, and a repertoire-size bias correction was applied to TCR pairs. False discovery rates were estimated in a later analysis by permuting HLA or CMV assignments 20 times. In a later analysis, co-occurring TCRs were grouped using DBSCAN, with TCRdist sequence similarity added in when clustering inside HLA-allele-positive subsets. Repertoires with fewer than 30,000 or more than 120,000 public chains, plus five repertoires with anomalous nucleotide sharing, were excluded from co-occurrence clustering. TCRdb retrieved this table from immuneACCESS and kept in-frame rearrangements only. Not all clones are present; in checked studies, unresolved V genes account for under half, and no reason is known for the remainder. For V, J and clone size, that table is used; D and trimming come from the DNA. This sample gives some 140,000 clones in total; roughly three quarters of them show up just once. The ten largest clones take up 2% to 2.5% of the sample.

Sequenced: PBMCs. The TCR comes from a man aged 30 to 45 in good health and CMV-seronegative.

CDR3 protein: CTSSQDGLTNTGELFF. The bases are TGCACCAGCAGCCAAGATGGACTTACTAACACCGGGGAGCTGTTTTTT. This sequence uses TRBV1 and TRBJ2-2; TRBD2 is the table's D call, not checked against the DNA. TRBV1 counts as a pseudogene. Its CDR3 holds 16 amino acids, cysteine through phenylalanine. Just the 48-base CDR3 DNA is kept, in frame starting at base 1.